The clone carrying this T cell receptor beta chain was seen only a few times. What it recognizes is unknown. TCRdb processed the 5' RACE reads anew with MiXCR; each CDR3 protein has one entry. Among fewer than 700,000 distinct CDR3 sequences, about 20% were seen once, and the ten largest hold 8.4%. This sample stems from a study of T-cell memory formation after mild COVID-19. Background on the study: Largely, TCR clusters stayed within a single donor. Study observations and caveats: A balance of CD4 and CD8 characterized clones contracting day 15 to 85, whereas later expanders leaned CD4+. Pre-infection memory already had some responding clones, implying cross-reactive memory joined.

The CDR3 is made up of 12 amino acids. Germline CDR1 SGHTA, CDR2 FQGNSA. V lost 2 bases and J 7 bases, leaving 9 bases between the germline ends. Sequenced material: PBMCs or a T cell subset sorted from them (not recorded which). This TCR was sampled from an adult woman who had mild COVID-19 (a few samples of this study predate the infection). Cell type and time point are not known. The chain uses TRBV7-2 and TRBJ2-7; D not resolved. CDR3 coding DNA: TGTGCCAGCAGCTTATTGGTGGGGGAGCAGTACTTC. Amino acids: CASSLLVGEQYF. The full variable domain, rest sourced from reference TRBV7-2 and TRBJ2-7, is GAGVSQSPSNKVTEKGKDVELRCDPISGHTALYWYRQSLGQGLEFLIYFQGNSAPDKSGLPSDRFSAERTGGSVSTLTIQRTQQEDSAVYLCASSLLVGEQYFGPGTRLTVT.